The 13 T cell receptor beta chains presented below share a single source sample, sequenced in a study of blood T cell repertoires in COVID-19. Produced via immunoSEQ multiplex PCR; TCRdb's table is partial and in-frame only. The table has some 150,000 clones, roughly 84% seen once; the top ten hold under 7%. Sequenced material: PBMCs or T cells enriched from blood (not recorded which). The receptors originated from a woman in her forties or fifties who had been exposed to COVID-19.

This chain connects TRBV14 to TRBJ2-2; 8 bases are a match to TRBD2. From germline, CDR1 is SGHDN and CDR2 FVKESK. Trimming at V came to 2 bases and at J to 2 bases, leaving 4 bases not matched to a gene. There are 16 residues in the CDR3. The CDR3: CASSQTSGLNTGELFF. The DNA of the CDR3 is TGTGCCAGCAGCCAAACTAGCGGCCTAAACACCGGGGAGCTGTTTTTT.

The V call is TRBV2, the J call TRBJ2-7, with 7 nucleotides matching TRBD2. Germline loops: CDR1 SNHLY, CDR2 FYNNEI. V trimming: 4 bases; J trimming: 6 bases; junction bases outside the gene matches: 6. The CDR3 contains 13 residues. The CDR3 DNA follows: TGTGCCAGCAGTGGGCGGGGGTCGGGCGAGCAGTACTTC. Translation gives CASSGRGSGEQYF.

CDR3 sequence reads: CASSLVSGGRNIQYF. DNA for the CDR3: TGTGCCAGCAGCTTGGTTAGCGGGGGACGAAACATTCAGTACTTC. The rearrangement uses TRBV5-6 and TRBJ2-4; 9 bases line up with TRBD2. The V gene's germline CDR1 is SGHDT and CDR2 YYEEEE. After removal of 0 bases from V and 6 bases from J, the junction contained 4 bases not matched to a gene. This CDR3 spans 15 amino acids.

The chain uses TRBV6-2 or TRBV6-3 and TRBJ1-1; maybe TRBD1 (5 bases). Germline-derived CDR1 and CDR2 are MNHEY and SVGEGT. Trimming shortened V by 6 bases and J by 5 bases, and 10 bases separated the two germline ends. The CDR3 spans 12 residues. Written as DNA, the CDR3 is TGTGCCAGCAGCGATGGGGGGACTGAAGCTTTCTTT. It yields the protein CASSDGGTEAFF.

The chain combines TRBV25-1 with TRBJ1-2, with D hard to call. Trimming took off 5 bases at V and 1 base at J, with 8 bases between the two ends. There are 13 residues in the CDR3. Germline CDR1 and CDR2: MGHDK and SYGVNS. The CDR3 region is CASSLTHNYGYTF. The DNA of the CDR3 is TGTGCCAGCAGTCTCACACATAACTATGGCTACACCTTC.

The chain recombines TRBV7-9 with TRBJ1-4; D call uncertain. The CDR3 covers 16 residues. Germline loops: CDR1 SEHNR, CDR2 FQNEAQ (reference sequence). V was trimmed by 5 bases and J by 4 bases, leaving 17 bases between them. CDR3 in amino acids: CASSKRLSASNEKLFF. CDR3 nucleotides: TGTGCCAGCAGCAAAAGACTTTCGGCCAGTAATGAAAAACTGTTTTTT.

This chain connects TRBV19 to TRBJ2-7; 7 positions agree with TRBD1. The CDR3 sequence is 15 residues long. CDR1 is LNHDA and CDR2 is SQIVND in the germline V gene (reference sequence). V lost 7 bases to trimming and J lost 0 bases; unmatched junction nucleotides: 9. The CDR3 sequence is CASNATGPVSYEQYF. The CDR3 region has the DNA TGTGCCAGTAACGCGACAGGGCCCGTCTCCTACGAGCAGTACTTC. The entire variable domain, with the rest obtained from reference TRBV19 and TRBJ2-7, is as follows: DGGITQSPKYLFRKEGQNVTLSCEQNLNHDAMYWYRQDPGQGLRLIYYSQIVNDFQKGDIAEGYSVSREKKESFPLTVTSAQKNPTAFYLCASNATGPVSYEQYFGPGTRLTVT.

The chain couples TRBV11-2 to TRBJ1-1; no firm D call. This CDR3 is 13 amino acids long. The germline V gene has CDR1 SGHAT and CDR2 FQNNGV. Trimming left V 5 bases short and J 1 base short, with 8 bases between. CDR3 amino acids: CASSTTGNTEAFF. The CDR3 bases are TGTGCCAGCAGCACTACCGGGAACACTGAAGCTTTCTTT.

The chain combines TRBV5-1 with TRBJ1-1; D unclear. Germline V CDR1 and CDR2: SGHRS, YFSETQ. This CDR3 contains 15 residues. With 5 bases removed from V and 1 base from J, the gap between germline ends came to 15 bases. For the CDR3, the DNA is TGCGCCAGCAGGTGGAGGGAGAATCCGAACACTGAAGCTTTCTTT. Its protein is CASRWRENPNTEAFF. Full variable domain (remainder filled in from reference TRBV5-1 and TRBJ1-1): KAGVTQTPRYLIKTRGQQVTLSCSPISGHRSVSWYQQTPGQGLQFLFEYFSETQRNKGNFPGRFSGRQFSNSRSEMNVSTLELGDSALYLCASRWRENPNTEAFFGQGTRLTVV.

This chain uses TRBV11-3 with TRBJ2-7; D is undetermined. V lost 0 bases, J lost 2 bases, and 5 bases lay in between. Germline V CDR1 and CDR2: SGHNT, YENEEA. This CDR3 has 13 amino acids. CDR3: CASSLERTYEQYF. The CDR3 DNA reads TGTGCCAGCAGCTTAGAGCGTACCTACGAGCAGTACTTC. Full variable domain (rest looked up from reference TRBV11-3 and TRBJ2-7): EAGVVQSPRYKIIEKKQPVAFWCNPISGHNTLYWYLQNLGQGPELLIRYENEEAVDDSQLPKDRFSAERLKGVDSTLKIQPAELGDSAVYLCASSLERTYEQYFGPGTRLTVT.

This chain connects TRBV7-2 to TRBJ2-7; D remains ambiguous. There are 11 residues in the CDR3. V was pared by 4 bases and J by 6 bases, with 7 bases between. Germline V lookup: CDR1 SGHTA, CDR2 FQGNSA. This CDR3 is CASSSLVEQYF. DNA of the CDR3: TGTGCCAGCAGCTCCCTAGTCGAGCAGTACTTC.

The rearrangement uses TRBV7-6 and TRBJ1-3; TRBD1 is a possible D gene (5 bases). The germline V gene encodes CDR1 SGHVS and CDR2 FNYEAQ. V was pared by 5 bases and J by 0 bases, with 14 bases between. This CDR3 spans 16 amino acids. The CDR3 DNA follows: TGTGCCAGCAGCCCCGGAGGGGTCAGCTCTGGAAACACCATATATTTT. This codes for CASSPGGVSSGNTIYF.

The chain has TRBV19 and TRBJ2-7; 8 bases map to TRBD1. Germline CDR1 and CDR2: LNHDA and SQIVND (reference sequence). The CDR3 runs 12 residues. V shed 10 bases, J shed 5 bases, and the junction held 7 bases outside the gene matches. CDR3 protein: CATSDRDHEQYF. CDR3 sequence (DNA): TGTGCCACCTCGGACAGGGACCACGAGCAGTACTTC. Full variable domain (outside the CDR3, taken from reference TRBV19 and TRBJ2-7): DGGITQSPKYLFRKEGQNVTLSCEQNLNHDAMYWYRQDPGQGLRLIYYSQIVNDFQKGDIAEGYSVSREKKESFPLTVTSAQKNPTAFYLCATSDRDHEQYFGPGTRLTVT.